What follows describes a single T cell receptor beta chain. This sample is drawn from a study of T cell responses to AZD1222 COVID-19 vaccine. The CDR3 has 15 amino acids. With V trimmed by 6 bases and J by 4 bases, 11 bases remained unmatched. Germline-derived CDR1 and CDR2 are SSHAT and FNYEAQ (reference sequence). TCRdb's copy holds only in-frame clones and misses some; the assay was immunoSEQ multiplex PCR. The top ten clones hold over 4% of a sample with about 140,000 clones, 84% of them seen once. This clonotype was obtained from an adult in good health. The input for sequencing was peripheral blood, taken on day 0 of AZD1222 vaccination. V gene TRBV7-7 combines with J gene TRBJ2-5, with 7 positions matching TRBD1. CDR3 loop: CASSSGTVVGETQYF. CDR3 bases: TGTGCCAGCAGTTCCGGGACAGTGGTAGGAGAGACCCAGTACTTC.